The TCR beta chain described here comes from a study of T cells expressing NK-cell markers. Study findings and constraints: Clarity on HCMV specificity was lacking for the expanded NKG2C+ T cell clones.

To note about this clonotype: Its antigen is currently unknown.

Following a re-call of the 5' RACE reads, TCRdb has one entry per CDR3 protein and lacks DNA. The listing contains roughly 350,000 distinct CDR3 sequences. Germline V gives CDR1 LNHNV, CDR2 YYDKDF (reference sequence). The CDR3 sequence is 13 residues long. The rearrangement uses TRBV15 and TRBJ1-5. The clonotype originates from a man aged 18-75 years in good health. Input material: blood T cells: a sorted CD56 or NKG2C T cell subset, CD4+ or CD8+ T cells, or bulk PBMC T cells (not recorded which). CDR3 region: CATSTKLSHAQHF.